These 25 T cell receptor beta chains were all obtained from the same sample, sequenced in a study of cytotoxic CD8 clonotypes in ibrutinib-treated CLL (TCRdb year 2021). The library was obtained by the immunoSEQ multiplex PCR assay. This is the immuneACCESS table as TCRdb keeps it, with only in-frame sequences that have V and J called. A part of the clones is gone; compared with another copy, unresolved V genes explain less than half, and the rest is unexplained. The sample profile shows about 140,000 clones; about 91% of them were found once. The top ten constitute about a tenth of the sample. Per the publication, the time point label means: about a year on ibrutinib. The specimen was PBMCs, collected after 12 months of ibrutinib treatment. Receptor source: a human donor with chronic lymphocytic leukemia.

The chain links TRBV11-2 to TRBJ2-7; 12 bases map to TRBD2. The germline gives CDR1 SGHAT, CDR2 FQNNGV. The length of the CDR3 is 16 residues. Unmatched junction bases numbered 10, after V lost 5 bases and J lost 5 bases. The chain's CDR3 is CASSLLAGGNRDEQYF. In DNA, the CDR3 is TGTGCCAGCAGCCTACTAGCGGGAGGAAATCGCGACGAGCAGTACTTC.

This chain uses TRBV5-8 with TRBJ2-5; no clear D gene. This CDR3 is built from 13 residues. V shed 4 bases and J shed 0 bases, with 7 bases lying between them. CDR1 and CDR2 (germline): SGHTS, YDEGEE. The CDR3 loop is CASSTRNQETQYF. CDR3 DNA sequence: TGTGCCAGCAGCACCCGGAACCAAGAGACCCAGTACTTC.

The rearrangement links TRBV15 to TRBJ1-3; D call uncertain. Germline V CDR1 and CDR2: LNHNV, YYDKDF (reference sequence). The germline V and J ends were trimmed by 5 bases and 0 bases, with 8 bases remaining between them. There are 14 residues in the CDR3. The CDR3 protein is CATSRPPSGNTIYF. The CDR3 nucleotides read TGTGCCACCAGCCGTCCACCCTCTGGAAACACCATATATTTT.

The genes are TRBV7-2 and TRBJ2-1, with a tentative D call TRBD2 (6 bases). The CDR3 extends over 13 amino acids. The V end lost 1 base, the J end lost 8 bases, and 9 bases lay between the germline ends. Germline V CDR1 and CDR2: SGHTA, FQGNSA. Here the CDR3 reads CASSLGWGDEQFF. The CDR3 region has the DNA TGTGCCAGCAGCTTAGGATGGGGGGATGAGCAGTTCTTC.

The DNA for the CDR3 is TGTGCCAGCAGCTTCCCCCCCAATGAGCAGTTCTTC. The encoded protein is CASSFPPNEQFF. The V gene is TRBV7-9, the J gene TRBJ2-1; no clear D gene. Trimming removed 3 bases at V and 6 bases at J, with 6 bases between. This CDR3 comprises 12 residues. CDR1 and CDR2 from the germline V gene are SEHNR and FQNEAQ (reference sequence).

This chain uses TRBV4-3 with TRBJ2-2; D may be TRBD2 (7 bases). The CDR3 runs to 17 residues. Germline loops: CDR1 LGHNA, CDR2 YSLEER. Trimming removed 0 bases at V and 2 bases at J, with 13 bases between. DNA of the CDR3: TGCGCCAGCAGCCAAGATACGGGGGGCATTAACACCGGGGAGCTGTTTTTT. It specifies CASSQDTGGINTGELFF.

This clone has a single count. The chain is built from TRBV29-1 and TRBJ2-7; 8 bases fit TRBD2. Per the germline V gene, CDR1 is SQVTM and CDR2 is ANQGSEA. The length of the CDR3 is 12 residues. The trim removed 4 bases at V and 6 bases at J, leaving 5 bases unmatched. The CDR3 loop reads CSVAGLGAEQYF. DNA of the CDR3: TGCAGCGTTGCGGGACTAGGAGCCGAGCAGTACTTC.

This chain connects TRBV11-2 to TRBJ2-5; 10 bases align to TRBD2. There are 15 residues in the CDR3. The germline gives CDR1 SGHAT, CDR2 FQNNGV. V trimming: 2 bases; J trimming: 3 bases; junction bases outside the gene matches: 3. The CDR3 DNA is TGTGCCAGCAGCTTATCCAGCGGGAGGGAAGAGACCCAGTACTTC. It encodes CASSLSSGREETQYF. Full variable domain (outside the CDR3, taken from reference TRBV11-2 and TRBJ2-5): EAGVAQSPRYKIIEKRQSVAFWCNPISGHATLYWYQQILGQGPKLLIQFQNNGVVDDSQLPKDRFSAERLKGVDSTLKIQPAKLEDSAVYLCASSLSSGREETQYFGPGTRLLVL.

This chain links TRBV7-3 with TRBJ1-1; D unresolved. V dropped 5 bases and J dropped 0 bases, with 7 bases sitting between them. Per the germline V gene, CDR1 is SGHTA and CDR2 is FQGTGA. The CDR3 length is 13 residues. The CDR3 DNA follows: TGTGCCAGCAGCCCCCGTGTGAACACTGAAGCTTTCTTT. Translating it yields CASSPRVNTEAFF. Complete variable domain (other parts from reference TRBV7-3 and TRBJ1-1): GAGVSQTPSNKVTEKGKYVELRCDPISGHTALYWYRQSLGQGPEFLIYFQGTGAADDSGLPNDRFFAVRPEGSVSTLKIQRTERGDSAVYLCASSPRVNTEAFFGQGTRLTVV.

The chain is built from TRBV19 and TRBJ1-2; weak D call: TRBD1 (5 bases). The CDR3 is 14 residues long. Trimming removed 4 bases from V and 4 bases from J, with 13 bases in between. Germline CDR1 reads LNHDA; CDR2 reads SQIVND (reference sequence). The chain's CDR3 is CASSTIQELYGYTF. The CDR3 DNA reads as TGTGCCAGTAGTACCATACAGGAGCTCTATGGCTACACCTTC.

This clone was found once. The chain employs TRBV7-3 and TRBJ2-2, with 10 nucleotides matching TRBD2. CDR3 length: 16 residues. The V segment lost 3 bases and the J segment 4 bases; nucleotides outside the gene matches: 5. Germline V gene lookup returns CDR1 SGHTA and CDR2 FQGTGA. CDR3 in amino acids: CASSLGLASGTGELFF. CDR3 nucleotide sequence: TGTGCCAGCAGCTTGGGACTAGCGTCGGGCACCGGGGAGCTGTTTTTT.

The CDR3 protein is CASSLWGHQETQYF. CDR3 nucleotide sequence: TGTGCCAGCAGCTTATGGGGACACCAAGAGACCCAGTACTTC. V and J are TRBV7-9 and TRBJ2-5, with D possibly called TRBD1 or TRBD2 (5 bases each). The V and J ends lost 2 bases and 0 bases respectively, with 7 bases between them. The CDR3 is 14 residues long. Germline V gives CDR1 SEHNR, CDR2 FQNEAQ (reference sequence).

This clone occurred once. V and J are TRBV9 and TRBJ2-3; tentative D call: TRBD2 (5 bases). The CDR3 is made up of 14 amino acids. V shed 1 base and J shed 3 bases, with 9 bases lying between them. Germline values: CDR1 SGDLS, CDR2 YYNGEE. CDR3 region: CASSVRGRTDTQYF. The CDR3 DNA follows: TGTGCCAGCAGCGTACGAGGGAGAACAGATACGCAGTATTTT.

V is TRBV19 and J is TRBJ2-7; D not certain. The germline CDR1 and CDR2 sequences are LNHDA and SQIVND (reference sequence). The ends were cut back, 3 bases at V and 6 bases at J, with 12 bases in the middle. The CDR3 contains 13 residues. CDR3 coding DNA: TGTGCCAGTAGTATTTTTGATTCCCGCGAGCAGTACTTC. This encodes CASSIFDSREQYF.

The chain carries TRBV6-5 and TRBJ2-2, with D unresolved. The CDR3 runs to 15 residues. Germline V lookup: CDR1 MNHEY, CDR2 SVGAGI. V was trimmed by 5 bases and J by 0 bases, leaving 10 bases between them. In nucleotides, the CDR3 is TGTGCCAGCAGTCGCCCCGGTACGAACACCGGGGAGCTGTTTTTT. This sequence encodes CASSRPGTNTGELFF.

This chain joins TRBV23-1 and TRBJ2-2, with D uncertain. TRBV23-1 is flagged as an ORF with uncertain function. V was cut by 8 bases and J by 6 bases, with 1 base left in between. There are 9 residues in the CDR3. The CDR3 bases are TGCGCCAGCCCCGGGGAGCTGTTTTTT. Its translation: CASPGELFF.

This chain connects TRBV9 to TRBJ2-7, with a tentative D call TRBD2 (7 bases). The CDR3 has 15 amino acids. Germline V CDR1 and CDR2: SGDLS, YYNGEE. Trimming removed 4 bases from V and 2 bases from J, with 16 bases in between. DNA for the CDR3: TGTGCCAGCAGCACAGCGGGGACAAGGGCCTACGAGCAGTACTTC. Translating it yields CASSTAGTRAYEQYF.

J is TRBJ1-2 and V is TRBV5-8; 9 nucleotides line up with TRBD1. Germline V gene lookup returns CDR1 SGHTS and CDR2 YDEGEE. The CDR3 length is 13 residues. J lost 8 bases, V lost 5 bases, and 7 bases had no gene match. CDR3 amino acids: CASRLTGGEGYTF. The CDR3 DNA reads TGTGCCAGCAGGTTGACAGGGGGAGAAGGCTACACCTTC. Full variable domain (outside the CDR3, taken from reference TRBV5-8 and TRBJ1-2): EAGVTQSPTHLIKTRGQQATLRCSPISGHTSVYWYQQALGLGLQFLLWYDEGEERNRGNFPPRFSGRQFPNYSSELNVNALELEDSALYLCASRLTGGEGYTFGSGTRLTVV.

As regards this clone: Other DNA sequences in the same sample also yield this CDR3. V and J are TRBV11-2 and TRBJ2-7; D is perhaps TRBD1 or TRBD2 (5 bases each). V lost 1 base, J lost 6 bases, and 7 bases lay in between. The CDR3 extends over 12 amino acids. Germline CDR1 SGHAT, CDR2 FQNNGV. CDR3 in DNA: TGTGCCAGCAGCTTAGGAGGGGTCGAGCAGTACTTC. Its translation is CASSLGGVEQYF.

In DNA form, the CDR3 reads TGTGCCAGCAGCGCTAGCGGGGCGGAAAACTACGAGCAGTACTTC. Protein: CASSASGAENYEQYF. V gene TRBV7-2 combines with J gene TRBJ2-7; 9 nucleotides agree with TRBD2. CDR3 length equals 15 residues. CDR1 is SGHTA, CDR2 FQGNSA, per germline. V shed 5 bases, J shed 3 bases, and the junction held 8 bases outside the gene matches.

The chain joins TRBV5-8 to TRBJ1-1; D possibly corresponds to TRBD1 (6 bases). CDR3 size: 12 residues. V lost 10 bases and J lost 4, with 14 bases in between. Per germline, CDR1 SGHTS and CDR2 YDEGEE. CDR3 residues: CASLTGPTEAFF. In nucleotides, the CDR3 is TGTGCCTCCCTGACAGGACCCACTGAAGCTTTCTTT.

The chain recombines TRBV19 with TRBJ2-1; 9 bases are shared with TRBD2. CDR1 LNHDA and CDR2 SQIVND come from the germline V gene (reference sequence). V shed 6 bases and J 5 bases; nucleotides not matched to a gene: 8. The CDR3 runs to 15 residues. CDR3 sequence (DNA): TGTGCCAGTAGCCACTCCAGCGGGAGGAACAATGAGCAGTTCTTC. It translates to CASSHSSGRNNEQFF.

A word on this clone: One end of the junction varies from germline; a read error may be responsible. V is TRBV28 and J is TRBJ2-1, with 7 bases aligning to TRBD2. The CDR3 extends over 15 amino acids. CDR1 and CDR2 (germline): MDHEN, SYDVKM. The CDR3 here is CASNAPSGRNNEQFF. The CDR3 nucleotides are TGTGCTAGCAATGCCCCTTCCGGGAGGAACAATGAGCAGTTCTTC.

The chain employs TRBV5-4 and TRBJ2-1; TRBD2 matches 10 bases. J lost 5 bases, V lost 1 base, and 3 bases had no gene match. CDR1 is SGHNT, CDR2 YYREEE, per germline (reference sequence). The CDR3 loop spans 15 amino acids. The CDR3 DNA is TGTGCCAGCAGCTTGAATAGCGGGGGGAACAATGAGCAGTTCTTC. It is translated as CASSLNSGGNNEQFF.

This clone was seen just once. The V gene is TRBV5-1, the J gene TRBJ2-1; possible D gene TRBD2, 6 bases. V lost 0 bases and J 2 bases, leaving 9 bases between the germline ends. The CDR3 contains 15 residues. CDR1 is SGHRS, CDR2 YFSETQ, per germline. CDR3 coding DNA: TGCGCCAGCAGCTTGGGTGGCGGGACCTACAATGAGCAGTTCTTC. The encoded protein is CASSLGGGTYNEQFF.